What follows are 6 T cell receptor beta chains derived from one specimen sequenced in a study of metastatic and nonmetastatic thyroid tumors. Thyroid surgery was preceded by no treatment in any patient. TCRdb reanalyzed the PCR reads via MiXCR. The sample shows some 15,000 clones, around 20% of them seen only once. The material sequenced was blood. Source of these receptors: a female donor with papillary thyroid cancer or a benign thyroid nodule (not recorded which). Some clones in this sample may be carry-over from other donors' samples.

As for this clone: Given the absence of the conserved phenylalanine or tryptophan at the CDR3 end, a read error is likely. It is unclear where the CDR3 begins or ends on the DNA, so no DNA is shown, and the CDR3 is as TCRdb lists it. The CDR3 sequence is CAWTLRGQGGWRL. The V call is TRBV30, the J call TRBJ1-4; the table names TRBD1, a call not compared with the DNA. Germline values: CDR1 GTSNPN, CDR2 SVGIG (reference sequence). Ends included, the CDR3 has 13 residues.

This clone was counted at least ten times. The chain joins TRBV5-5 to TRBJ2-3; no reliable D call. Germline CDR1 SGHKS, CDR2 YYEKEE (reference sequence). V was pared by 0 bases and J by 0 bases, with 2 bases between. The CDR3 runs 13 residues. The CDR3 nucleotides are TGTGCCAGCAGCTTGGAAAGCACAGATACGCAGTATTTT. Translating it yields CASSLESTDTQYF.

The sample holds a few counts of this clone. The chain combines TRBV9 with TRBJ1-6; unclear D gene. CDR1 and CDR2 (germline): SGDLS, YYNGEE. V lost 3 bases and J 6 bases, leaving 4 bases between the germline ends. This CDR3 has 12 residues. The DNA of the CDR3 is TGTGCCAGCAGCGGCAGTAATTCACCCCTCCACTTT. It translates to CASSGSNSPLHF.

In nucleotides, the CDR3 is TGTGCCAGCAGTGGTATTCGACAGGGGTCCAACTATGGCTACACCTTC. It translates to CASSGIRQGSNYGYTF. This chain uses TRBV6-1 with TRBJ1-2; 8 bases map to TRBD1. The CDR3 is 16 amino acids. Unmatched junction bases numbered 9, after V lost 4 bases and J lost 2 bases. Germline V CDR1 and CDR2: MNHNS, SASEGT.

The genes are TRBV4-2 and TRBJ2-2; D unresolved. This CDR3 is 14 amino acids long. Deletions cut 3 bases from V and 1 base from J, with 6 bases between. Germline-derived CDR1 and CDR2 are LGHNA and YNFKEQ. CDR3 coding DNA: TGTGCCAGCAGCCAGGTTCAGAACACCGGGGAGCTGTTTTTT. Protein: CASSQVQNTGELFF.

Many counts were recorded for this clone. This rearrangement joins TRBV18 to TRBJ2-1; 11 bases fit TRBD2. CDR1 is KGHSH and CDR2 is LQKENI in the germline V gene. The CDR3 totals 17 residues. The V and J ends lost 2 bases and 7 bases, in that order; junction bases with no gene match: 10. The CDR3 spells CASSPRTSGSYKNEQFF. The CDR3 DNA reads TGTGCCAGCTCACCAAGGACTAGCGGGTCGTACAAGAATGAGCAGTTCTTC.